This T cell receptor beta chain was captured by sequencing in a study of T cells in localized non-small cell lung cancer. General study results and limits: Elevated blood T cell density was associated with longer overall survival. Maximal T cell clonality occurred in uninvolved adjacent lung, with tumor ranking below it.

Data came from immunoSEQ multiplex PCR; TCRdb stores just in-frame clones and leaves some out. The sample has 53,000 or so clones; over 80% are singletons. Germline CDR1 reads LNHNV; CDR2 reads YYDKDF (reference sequence). J lost 8 bases, V lost 3 bases, and 7 bases had no gene match. CDR3 length: 16 amino acids. In regard to this clone: Its target is unknown.

The TCR comes from a man aged 35 to 69 with stage III lung adenocarcinoma. This rearrangement joins TRBV15 to TRBJ1-6; 10 bases align to TRBD1. The starting material was peripheral blood mononuclear cells, obtained before any cancer treatment. In nucleotides, the CDR3 is TGTGCCACCAGCAGGAGGGACAGGGGCGCTGATTCACCCCTCCACTTT. Translation gives CATSRRDRGADSPLHF.